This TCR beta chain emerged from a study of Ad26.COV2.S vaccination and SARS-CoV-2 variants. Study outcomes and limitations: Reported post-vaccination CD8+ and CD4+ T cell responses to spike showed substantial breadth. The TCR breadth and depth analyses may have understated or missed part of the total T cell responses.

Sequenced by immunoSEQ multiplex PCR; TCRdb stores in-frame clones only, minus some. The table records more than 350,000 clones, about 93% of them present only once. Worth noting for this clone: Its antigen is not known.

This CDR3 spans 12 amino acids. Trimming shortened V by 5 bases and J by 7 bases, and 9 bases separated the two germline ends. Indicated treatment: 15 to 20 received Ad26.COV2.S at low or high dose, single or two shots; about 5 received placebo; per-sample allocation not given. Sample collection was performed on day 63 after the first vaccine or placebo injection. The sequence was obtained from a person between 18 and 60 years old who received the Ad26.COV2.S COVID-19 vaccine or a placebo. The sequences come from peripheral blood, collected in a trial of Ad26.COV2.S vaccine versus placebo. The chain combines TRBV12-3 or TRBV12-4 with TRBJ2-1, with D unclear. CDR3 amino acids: CASSPVVNEQFF. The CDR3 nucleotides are TGTGCCAGCAGTCCGGTTGTTAATGAGCAGTTCTTC.